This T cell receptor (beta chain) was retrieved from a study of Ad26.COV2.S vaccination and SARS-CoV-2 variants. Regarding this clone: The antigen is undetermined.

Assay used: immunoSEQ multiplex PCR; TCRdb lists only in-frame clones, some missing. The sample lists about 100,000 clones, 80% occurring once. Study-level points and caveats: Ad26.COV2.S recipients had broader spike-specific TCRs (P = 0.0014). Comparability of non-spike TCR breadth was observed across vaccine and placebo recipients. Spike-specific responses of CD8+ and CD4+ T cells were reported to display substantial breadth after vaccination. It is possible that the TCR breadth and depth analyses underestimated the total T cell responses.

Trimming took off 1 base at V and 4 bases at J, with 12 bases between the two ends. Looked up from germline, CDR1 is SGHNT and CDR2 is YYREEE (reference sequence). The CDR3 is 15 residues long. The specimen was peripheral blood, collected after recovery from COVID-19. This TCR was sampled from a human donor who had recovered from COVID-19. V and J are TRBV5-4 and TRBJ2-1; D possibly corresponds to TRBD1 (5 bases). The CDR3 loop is CASSLRAGSYNEQFF. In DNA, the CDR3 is TGTGCCAGCAGCTTGCGGGCAGGGTCATACAATGAGCAGTTCTTC. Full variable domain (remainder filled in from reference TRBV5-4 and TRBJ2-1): ETGVTQSPTHLIKTRGQQVTLRCSSQSGHNTVSWYQQALGQGPQFIFQYYREEENGRGNFPPRFSGLQFPNYSSELNVNALELDDSALYLCASSLRAGSYNEQFFGPGTRLTVL.